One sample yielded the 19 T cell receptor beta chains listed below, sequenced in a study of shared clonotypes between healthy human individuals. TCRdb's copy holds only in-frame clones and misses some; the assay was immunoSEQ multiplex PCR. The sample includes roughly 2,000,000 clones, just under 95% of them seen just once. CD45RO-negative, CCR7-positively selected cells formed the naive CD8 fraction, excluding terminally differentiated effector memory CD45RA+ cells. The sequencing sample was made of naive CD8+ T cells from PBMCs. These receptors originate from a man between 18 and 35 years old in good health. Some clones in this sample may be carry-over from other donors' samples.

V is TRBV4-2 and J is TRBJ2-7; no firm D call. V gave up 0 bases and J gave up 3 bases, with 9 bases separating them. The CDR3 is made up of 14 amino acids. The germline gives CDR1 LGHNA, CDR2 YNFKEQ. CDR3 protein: CASSQELRRYEQYF. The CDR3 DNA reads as TGTGCCAGCAGCCAAGAACTCCGTCGCTACGAGCAGTACTTC.

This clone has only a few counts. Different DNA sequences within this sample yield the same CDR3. In nucleotides, the CDR3 is TGTGCCAGCAGCTTGGCTGGGATGAACACTGAAGCTTTCTTT. This sequence encodes CASSLAGMNTEAFF. This rearrangement joins TRBV5-4 to TRBJ1-1; no clear D gene. Trimming cost V 0 bases and J 0 bases, with 6 bases left between them. Germline loops: CDR1 SGHNT, CDR2 YYREEE (reference sequence). This CDR3 has 14 residues.

For the CDR3, the DNA is TGCGCCAGCAGCGGGGACACCGTACTCATGAACACTGAAGCTTTCTTT. The encoded protein is CASSGDTVLMNTEAFF. V and J are TRBV5-1 and TRBJ1-1, with D possibly TRBD1 on 6 matching bases. The germline V gene has CDR1 SGHRS and CDR2 YFSETQ. V lost 4 bases to trimming and J lost 0 bases, with 16 bases between them. CDR3 length: 16 amino acids.

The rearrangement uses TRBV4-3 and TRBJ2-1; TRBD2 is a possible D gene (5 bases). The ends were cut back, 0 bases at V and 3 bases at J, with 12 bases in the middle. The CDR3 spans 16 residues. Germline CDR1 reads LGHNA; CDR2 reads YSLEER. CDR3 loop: CASSQDPSGFYNEQFF. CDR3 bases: TGCGCCAGCAGCCAAGATCCCTCGGGGTTCTACAATGAGCAGTTCTTC.

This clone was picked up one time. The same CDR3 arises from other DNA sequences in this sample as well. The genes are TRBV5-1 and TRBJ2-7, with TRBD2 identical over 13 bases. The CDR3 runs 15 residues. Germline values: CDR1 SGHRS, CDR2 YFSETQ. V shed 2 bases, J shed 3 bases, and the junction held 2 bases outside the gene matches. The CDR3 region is CASSLLAGGSYEQYF. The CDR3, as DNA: TGCGCCAGCAGCTTACTAGCGGGAGGGAGCTACGAGCAGTACTTC.

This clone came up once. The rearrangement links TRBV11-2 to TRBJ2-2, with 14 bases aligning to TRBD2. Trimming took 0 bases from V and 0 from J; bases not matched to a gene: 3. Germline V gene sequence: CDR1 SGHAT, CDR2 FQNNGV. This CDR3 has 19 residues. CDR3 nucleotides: TGTGCCAGCAGCTTAGACGGACTAGCGGGAGGCCCGAACACCGGGGAGCTGTTTTTT. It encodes CASSLDGLAGGPNTGELFF.

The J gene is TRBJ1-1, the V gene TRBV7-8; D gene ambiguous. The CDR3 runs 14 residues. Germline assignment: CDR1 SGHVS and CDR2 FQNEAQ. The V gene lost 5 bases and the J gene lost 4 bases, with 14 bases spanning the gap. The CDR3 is CASSGPERATEAFF. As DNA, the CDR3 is TGTGCCAGCAGCGGCCCTGAGCGGGCCACTGAAGCTTTCTTT.

Here the CDR3 DNA reads TGTGCCAGCAGTGAACTTAACTGGCGGGAGCAGTACTTC. Its translation: CASSELNWREQYF. The chain carries TRBV2 and TRBJ2-7; D remains ambiguous. Trimming left V 2 bases short and J 7 bases short, with 12 bases between. CDR1 SNHLY and CDR2 FYNNEI come from the germline V gene. The CDR3 sequence is 13 residues long.

This CDR3 is CASSFWGQEQFF. The CDR3 DNA follows: TGCGCCAGCAGCTTCTGGGGCCAAGAGCAGTTCTTC. The chain recombines TRBV5-1 with TRBJ2-1; the D gene is possibly TRBD1 (5 bases). Germline-derived CDR1 and CDR2 are SGHRS and YFSETQ. V was pared by 2 bases and J by 10 bases, with 10 bases between. The CDR3 totals 12 residues.

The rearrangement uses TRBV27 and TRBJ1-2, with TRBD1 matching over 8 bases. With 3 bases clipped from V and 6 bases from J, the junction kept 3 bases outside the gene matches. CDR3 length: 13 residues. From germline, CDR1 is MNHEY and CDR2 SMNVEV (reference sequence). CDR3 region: CASSLGDRNGYTF. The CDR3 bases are TGTGCCAGCAGTTTGGGGGACAGGAATGGCTACACCTTC.

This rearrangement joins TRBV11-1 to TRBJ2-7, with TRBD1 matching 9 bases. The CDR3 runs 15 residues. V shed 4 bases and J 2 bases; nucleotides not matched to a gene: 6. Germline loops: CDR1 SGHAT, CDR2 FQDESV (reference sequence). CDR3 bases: TGTGCCAGCAGCTCCCGACAGGGGGAGCCCTACGAGCAGTACTTC. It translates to CASSSRQGEPYEQYF.

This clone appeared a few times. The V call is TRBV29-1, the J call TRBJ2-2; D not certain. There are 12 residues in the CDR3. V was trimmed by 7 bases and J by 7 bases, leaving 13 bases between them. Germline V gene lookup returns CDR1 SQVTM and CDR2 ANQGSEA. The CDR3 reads CSGRSAGGELFF. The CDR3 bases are TGCAGCGGCAGGTCCGCAGGCGGGGAGCTGTTTTTT.

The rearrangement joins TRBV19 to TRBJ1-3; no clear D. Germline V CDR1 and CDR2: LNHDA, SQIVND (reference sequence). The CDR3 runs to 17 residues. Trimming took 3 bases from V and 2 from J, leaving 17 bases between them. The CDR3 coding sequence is TGTGCCAGTAGTATTCTTGAAGGGCTTACGACTGGAAACACCATATATTTT. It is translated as CASSILEGLTTGNTIYF.

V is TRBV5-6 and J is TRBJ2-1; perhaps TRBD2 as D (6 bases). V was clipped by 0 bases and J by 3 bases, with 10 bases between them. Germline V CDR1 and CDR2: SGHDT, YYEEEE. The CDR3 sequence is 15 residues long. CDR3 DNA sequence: TGTGCCAGCAGCTTGGTCGCGGACTACTACAATGAGCAGTTCTTC. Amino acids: CASSLVADYYNEQFF.

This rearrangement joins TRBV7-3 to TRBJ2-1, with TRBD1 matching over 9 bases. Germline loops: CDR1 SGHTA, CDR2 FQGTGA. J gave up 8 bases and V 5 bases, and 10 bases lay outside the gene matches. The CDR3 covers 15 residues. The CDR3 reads CASSLNRGRSDEQFF. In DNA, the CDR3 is TGTGCCAGCAGCCTCAACAGGGGGCGCTCCGATGAGCAGTTCTTC.

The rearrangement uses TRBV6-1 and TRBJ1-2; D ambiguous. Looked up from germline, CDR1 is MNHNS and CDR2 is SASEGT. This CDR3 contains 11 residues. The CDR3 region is CARWEGYGYTF. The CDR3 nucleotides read TGTGCTCGATGGGAAGGCTATGGCTACACCTTC.

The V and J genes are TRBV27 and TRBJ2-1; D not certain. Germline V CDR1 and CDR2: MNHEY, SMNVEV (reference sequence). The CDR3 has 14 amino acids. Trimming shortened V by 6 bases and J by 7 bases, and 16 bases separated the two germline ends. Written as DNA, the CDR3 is TGTGCCAGCAGCCAAGAGCAAGACGGAAATGAGCAGTTCTTC. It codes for CASSQEQDGNEQFF.

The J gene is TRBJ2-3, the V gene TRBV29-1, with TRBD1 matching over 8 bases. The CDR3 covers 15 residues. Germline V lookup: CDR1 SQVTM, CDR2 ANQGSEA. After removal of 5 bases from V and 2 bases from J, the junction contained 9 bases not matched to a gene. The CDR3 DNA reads TGCAGCGTTAATGGACAGGGTACCCACACAGATACGCAGTATTTT. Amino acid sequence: CSVNGQGTHTDTQYF.

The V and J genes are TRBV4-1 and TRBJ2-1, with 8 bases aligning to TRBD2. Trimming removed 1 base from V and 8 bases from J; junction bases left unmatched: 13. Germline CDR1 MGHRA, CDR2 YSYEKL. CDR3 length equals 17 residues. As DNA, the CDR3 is TGCGCCAGCAGCCAAGGCCACAACGGGAGGGCCGGGGATGAGCAGTTCTTC. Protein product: CASSQGHNGRAGDEQFF.